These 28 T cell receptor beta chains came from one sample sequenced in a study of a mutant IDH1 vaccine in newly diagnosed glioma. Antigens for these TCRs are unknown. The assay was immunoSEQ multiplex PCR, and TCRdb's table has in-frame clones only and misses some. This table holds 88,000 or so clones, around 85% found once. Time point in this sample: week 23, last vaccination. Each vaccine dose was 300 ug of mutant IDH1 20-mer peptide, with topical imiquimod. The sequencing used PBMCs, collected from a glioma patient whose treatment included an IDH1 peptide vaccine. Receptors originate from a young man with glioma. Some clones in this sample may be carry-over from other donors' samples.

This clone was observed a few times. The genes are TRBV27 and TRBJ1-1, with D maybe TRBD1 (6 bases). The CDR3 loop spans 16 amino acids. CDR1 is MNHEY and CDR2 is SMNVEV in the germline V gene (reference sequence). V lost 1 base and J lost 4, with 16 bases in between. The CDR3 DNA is TGTGCCAGCAGTTTATACTCCCGGGGGCGCAGCACTGAAGCTTTCTTT. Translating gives CASSLYSRGRSTEAFF.

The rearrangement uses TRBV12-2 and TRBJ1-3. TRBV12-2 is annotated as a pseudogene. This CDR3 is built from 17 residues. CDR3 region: CASRLVLRACPGNTIYF. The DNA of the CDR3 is TGTGCAAGTCGCTTAGTCTTGCGGGCGTGCCCTGGAAACACCATATATTTT.

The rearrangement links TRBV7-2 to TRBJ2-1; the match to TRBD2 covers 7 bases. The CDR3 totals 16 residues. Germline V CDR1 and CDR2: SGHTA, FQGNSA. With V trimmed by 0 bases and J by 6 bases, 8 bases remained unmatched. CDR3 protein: CASSLASGTNFNEQFF. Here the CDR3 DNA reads TGTGCCAGCAGCTTAGCCTCCGGGACTAACTTCAATGAGCAGTTCTTC.

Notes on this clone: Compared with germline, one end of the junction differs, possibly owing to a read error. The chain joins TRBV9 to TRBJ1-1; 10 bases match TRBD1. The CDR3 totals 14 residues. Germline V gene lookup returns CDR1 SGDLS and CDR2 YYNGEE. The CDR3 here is CVSSVGQGDTEAFF. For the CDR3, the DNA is TGTGTCAGCAGCGTAGGACAGGGGGACACTGAAGCTTTCTTT.

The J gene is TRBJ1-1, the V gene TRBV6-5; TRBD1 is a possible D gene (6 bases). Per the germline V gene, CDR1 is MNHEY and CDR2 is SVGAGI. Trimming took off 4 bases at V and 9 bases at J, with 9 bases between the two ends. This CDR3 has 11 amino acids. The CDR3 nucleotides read TGTGCCAGCAGTTCCCAGGGGCAAGCTTTCTTT. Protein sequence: CASSSQGQAFF.

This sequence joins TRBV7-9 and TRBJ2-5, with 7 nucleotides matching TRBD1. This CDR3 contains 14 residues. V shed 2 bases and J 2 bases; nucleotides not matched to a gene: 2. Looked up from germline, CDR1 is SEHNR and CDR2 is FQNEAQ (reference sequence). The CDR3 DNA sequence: TGTGCCAGCAGCTTACAGACAGGGCAAGAGACCCAGTACTTC. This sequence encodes CASSLQTGQETQYF.

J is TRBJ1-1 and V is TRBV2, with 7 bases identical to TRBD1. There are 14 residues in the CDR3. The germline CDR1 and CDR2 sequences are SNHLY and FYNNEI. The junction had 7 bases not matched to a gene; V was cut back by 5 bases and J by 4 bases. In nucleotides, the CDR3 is TGTGCCAGCAGTTCGGGACAGCTCCCCACTGAAGCTTTCTTT. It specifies CASSSGQLPTEAFF.

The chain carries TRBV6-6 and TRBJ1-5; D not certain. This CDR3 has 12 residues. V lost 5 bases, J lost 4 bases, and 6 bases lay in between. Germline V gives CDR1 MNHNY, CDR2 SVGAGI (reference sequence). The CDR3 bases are TGTGCCAGCAGTACGGGGAATCAGCCCCAGCATTTT. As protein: CASSTGNQPQHF.

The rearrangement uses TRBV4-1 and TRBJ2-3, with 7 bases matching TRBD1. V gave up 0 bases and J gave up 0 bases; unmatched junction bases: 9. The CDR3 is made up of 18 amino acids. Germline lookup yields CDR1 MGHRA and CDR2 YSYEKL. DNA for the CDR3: TGCGCCAGCAGCCAAGATAGGGGGACAGCCGTTAGCACAGATACGCAGTATTTT. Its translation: CASSQDRGTAVSTDTQYF.

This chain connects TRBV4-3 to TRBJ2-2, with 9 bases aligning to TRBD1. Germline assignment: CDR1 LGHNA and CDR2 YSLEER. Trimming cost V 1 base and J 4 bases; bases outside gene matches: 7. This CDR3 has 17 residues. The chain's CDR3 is CASSQVAGQGVTGELFF. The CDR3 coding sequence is TGCGCCAGCAGCCAAGTTGCGGGACAGGGAGTCACCGGGGAGCTGTTTTTT.

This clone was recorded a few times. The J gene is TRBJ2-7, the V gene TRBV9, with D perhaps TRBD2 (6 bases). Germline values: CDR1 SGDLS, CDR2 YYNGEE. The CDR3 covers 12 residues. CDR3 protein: CASGTQNREQYF. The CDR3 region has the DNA TGTGCTTCCGGGACTCAGAATCGCGAGCAGTACTTC. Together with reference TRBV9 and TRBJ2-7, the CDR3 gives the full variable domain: DSGVTQTPKHLITATGQRVTLRCSPRSGDLSVYWYQQSLDQGLQFLIQYYNGEERAKGNILERFSAQQFPDLHSELNLSSLELGDSALYFCASGTQNREQYFGPGTRLTVT.

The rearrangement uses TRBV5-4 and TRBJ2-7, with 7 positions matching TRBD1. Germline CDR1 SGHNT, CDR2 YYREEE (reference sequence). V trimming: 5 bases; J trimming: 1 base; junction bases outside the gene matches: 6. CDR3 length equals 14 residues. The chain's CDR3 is CASSLETGSYEQYF. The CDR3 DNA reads TGTGCCAGCAGTCTTGAGACAGGGTCCTACGAGCAGTACTTC.

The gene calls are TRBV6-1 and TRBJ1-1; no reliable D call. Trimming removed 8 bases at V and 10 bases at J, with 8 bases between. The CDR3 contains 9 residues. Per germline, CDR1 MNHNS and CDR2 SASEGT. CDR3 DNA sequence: TGTGCCAGCGGATTGCTAGCTTTCTTT. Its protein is CASGLLAFF.

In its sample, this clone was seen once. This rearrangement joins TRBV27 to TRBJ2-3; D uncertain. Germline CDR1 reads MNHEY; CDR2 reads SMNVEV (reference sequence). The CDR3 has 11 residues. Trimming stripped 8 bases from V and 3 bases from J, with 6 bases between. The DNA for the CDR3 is TGTGCCAGCTGGGAAACAGATACGCAGTATTTT. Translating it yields CASWETDTQYF.

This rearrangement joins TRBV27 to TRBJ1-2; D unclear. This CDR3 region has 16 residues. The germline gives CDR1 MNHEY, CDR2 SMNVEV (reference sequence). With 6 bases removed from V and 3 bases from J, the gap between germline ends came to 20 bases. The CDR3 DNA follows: TGTGCCAGCAGCCAATATGAAAGTCAGGATTACTATGGCTACACCTTC. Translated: CASSQYESQDYYGYTF.

The CDR3 here is CASSPRIDGYTF. CDR3 DNA sequence: TGTGCCAGCAGTCCCAGGATCGATGGCTACACCTTC. The rearrangement uses TRBV28 and TRBJ1-2, with no clear D. The CDR3 consists of 12 residues. Deletions cut 5 bases from V and 6 bases from J, with 10 bases between. CDR1 and CDR2 from the germline V gene are MDHEN and SYDVKM.

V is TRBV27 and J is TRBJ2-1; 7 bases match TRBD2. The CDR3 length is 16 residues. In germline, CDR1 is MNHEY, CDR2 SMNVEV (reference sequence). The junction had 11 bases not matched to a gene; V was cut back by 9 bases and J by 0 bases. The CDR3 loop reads CASRLLGGSSYNEQFF. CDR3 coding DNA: TGTGCCAGTAGACTCCTGGGGGGGAGCTCCTACAATGAGCAGTTCTTC.

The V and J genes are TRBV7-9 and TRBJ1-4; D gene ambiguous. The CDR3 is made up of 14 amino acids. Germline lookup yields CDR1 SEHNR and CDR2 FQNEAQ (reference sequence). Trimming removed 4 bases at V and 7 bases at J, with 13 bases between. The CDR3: CASSSWRDFEKLFF. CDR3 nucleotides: TGTGCCAGCAGCTCCTGGAGGGATTTTGAAAAACTGTTTTTT.

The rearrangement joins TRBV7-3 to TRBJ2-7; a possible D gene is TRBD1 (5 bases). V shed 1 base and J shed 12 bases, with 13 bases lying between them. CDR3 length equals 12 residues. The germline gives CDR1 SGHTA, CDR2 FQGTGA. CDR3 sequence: CASSLSGRVLYF. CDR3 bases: TGTGCCAGCAGCTTAAGCGGCAGGGTTCTGTACTTC.

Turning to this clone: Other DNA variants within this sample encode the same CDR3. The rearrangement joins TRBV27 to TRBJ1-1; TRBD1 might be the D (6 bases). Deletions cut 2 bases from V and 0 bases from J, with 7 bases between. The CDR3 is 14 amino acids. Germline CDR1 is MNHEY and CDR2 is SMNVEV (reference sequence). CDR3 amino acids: CASSLNRVNTEAFF. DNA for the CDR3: TGTGCCAGCAGTTTAAACAGGGTGAACACTGAAGCTTTCTTT.

DNA for the CDR3: TGTGCCAGTAGCGGGAGATCGAGCGGGGAGCTGTTTTTT. Its translation is CASSGRSSGELFF. V gene TRBV5-6 combines with J gene TRBJ2-2, with 9 bases that match TRBD2. The CDR3 runs 13 residues. CDR1 is SGHDT, CDR2 YYEEEE, per germline. V was pared by 8 bases and J by 7 bases, with 6 bases of the junction left unmatched.

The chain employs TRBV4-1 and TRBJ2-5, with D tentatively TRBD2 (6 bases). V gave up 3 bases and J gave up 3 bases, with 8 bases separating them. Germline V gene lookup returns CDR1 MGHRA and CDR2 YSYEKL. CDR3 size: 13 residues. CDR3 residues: CASSQGEEETQYF. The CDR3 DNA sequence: TGCGCCAGCAGCCAGGGGGAGGAAGAGACCCAGTACTTC.

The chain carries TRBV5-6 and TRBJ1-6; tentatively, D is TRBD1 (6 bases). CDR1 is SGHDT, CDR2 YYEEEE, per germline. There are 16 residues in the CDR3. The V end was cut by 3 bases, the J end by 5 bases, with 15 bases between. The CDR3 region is CASSYTGTTNNSPLHF. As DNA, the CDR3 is TGTGCCAGCAGCTATACCGGGACAACCAATAATTCACCCCTCCACTTT.

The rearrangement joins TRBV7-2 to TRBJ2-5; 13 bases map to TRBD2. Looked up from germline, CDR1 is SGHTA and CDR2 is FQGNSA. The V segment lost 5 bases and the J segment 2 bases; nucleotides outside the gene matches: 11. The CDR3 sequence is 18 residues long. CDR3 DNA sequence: TGTGCCAGCAGCCTCTCAGGACTAGCGGGGGTCAAGCAAGAGACCCAGTACTTC. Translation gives CASSLSGLAGVKQETQYF.

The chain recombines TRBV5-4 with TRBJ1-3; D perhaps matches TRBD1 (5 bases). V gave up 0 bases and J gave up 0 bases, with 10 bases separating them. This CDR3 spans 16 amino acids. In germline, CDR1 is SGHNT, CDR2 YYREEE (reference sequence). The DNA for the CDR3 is TGTGCCAGCAGCTTGGGGGACTCAAGCTCTGGAAACACCATATATTTT. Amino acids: CASSLGDSSSGNTIYF.

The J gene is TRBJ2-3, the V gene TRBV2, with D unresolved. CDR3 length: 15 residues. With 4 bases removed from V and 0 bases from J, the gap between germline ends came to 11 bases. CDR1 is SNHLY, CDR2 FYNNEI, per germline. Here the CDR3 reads CASSGDPASTDTQYF. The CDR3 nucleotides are TGTGCCAGCAGTGGGGATCCGGCTAGCACAGATACGCAGTATTTT.

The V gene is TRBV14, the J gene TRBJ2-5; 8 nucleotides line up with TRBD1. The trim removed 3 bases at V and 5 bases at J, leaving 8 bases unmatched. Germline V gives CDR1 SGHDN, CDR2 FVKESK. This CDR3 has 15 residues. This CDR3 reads CASSHLQGGYETQYF. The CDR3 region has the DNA TGTGCCAGCAGCCATTTACAGGGGGGTTATGAGACCCAGTACTTC.

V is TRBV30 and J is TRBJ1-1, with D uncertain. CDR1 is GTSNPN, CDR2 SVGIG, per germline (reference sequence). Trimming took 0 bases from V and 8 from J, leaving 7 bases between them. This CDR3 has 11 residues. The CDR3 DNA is TGTGCCTGGAGTGTACGAGCCGAAGCTTTCTTT. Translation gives CAWSVRAEAFF.